This TCR beta chain appears in the sequencing data of a study of identical twins. Via MiXCR, TCRdb re-called the 5' RACE reads, giving one row per CDR3 protein. The sample holds a few hundred thousand distinct CDR3 sequences, more than 9% seen once. The CDR3 extends over 14 amino acids. Germline CDR1 and CDR2: SEHNR and FQNEAQ (reference sequence). The V end was cut by 5 bases, the J end by 6 bases, with 16 bases between. These data were likewise used in another study, on yellow fever vaccine responses in identical twins.

The chain employs TRBV7-9 and TRBJ1-2; D gene ambiguous. Sequenced material: PBMCs. The TCR comes from a woman younger than 30 in good health. The CDR3 DNA is TGTGCCAGCAGCGGTGTTTGGGGAACCGATGGCTACACCTTC. As protein: CASSGVWGTDGYTF.